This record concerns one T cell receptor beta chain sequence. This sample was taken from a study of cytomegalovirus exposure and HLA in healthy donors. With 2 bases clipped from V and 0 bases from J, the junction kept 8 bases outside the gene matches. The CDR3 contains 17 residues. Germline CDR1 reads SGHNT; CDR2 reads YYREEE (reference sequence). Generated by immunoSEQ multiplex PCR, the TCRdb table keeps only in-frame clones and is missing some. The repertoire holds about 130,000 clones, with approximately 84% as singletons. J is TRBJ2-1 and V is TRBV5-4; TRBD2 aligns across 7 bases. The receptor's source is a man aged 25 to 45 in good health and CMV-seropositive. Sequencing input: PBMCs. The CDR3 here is CASSFLAERSSYNEQFF. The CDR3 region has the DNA TGTGCCAGCAGCTTTCTAGCGGAAAGGAGCTCCTACAATGAGCAGTTCTTC.